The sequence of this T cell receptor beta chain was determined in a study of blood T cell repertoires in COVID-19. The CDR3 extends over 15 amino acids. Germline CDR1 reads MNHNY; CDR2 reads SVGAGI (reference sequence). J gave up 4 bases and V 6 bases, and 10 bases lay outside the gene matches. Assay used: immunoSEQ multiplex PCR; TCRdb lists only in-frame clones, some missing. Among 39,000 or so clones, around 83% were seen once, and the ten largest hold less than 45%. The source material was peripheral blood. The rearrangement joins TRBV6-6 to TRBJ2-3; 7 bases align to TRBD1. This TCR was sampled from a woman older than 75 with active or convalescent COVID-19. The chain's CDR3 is CASSSGQELADTQYF. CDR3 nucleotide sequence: TGTGCCAGCAGCTCCGGACAGGAGCTGGCAGATACGCAGTATTTT.